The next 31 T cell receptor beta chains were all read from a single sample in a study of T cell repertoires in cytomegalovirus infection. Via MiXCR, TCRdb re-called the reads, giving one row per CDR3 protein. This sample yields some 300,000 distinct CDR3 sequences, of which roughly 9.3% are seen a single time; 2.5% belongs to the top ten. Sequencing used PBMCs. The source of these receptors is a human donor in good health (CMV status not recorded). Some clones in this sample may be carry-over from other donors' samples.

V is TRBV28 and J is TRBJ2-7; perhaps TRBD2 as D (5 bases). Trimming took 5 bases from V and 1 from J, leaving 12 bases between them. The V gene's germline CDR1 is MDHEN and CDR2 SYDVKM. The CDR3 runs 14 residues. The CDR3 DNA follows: TGTGCCAGCAGTACACCCTCGGGATCCTACGAGCAGTACGTC. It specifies CASSTPSGSYEQYV.

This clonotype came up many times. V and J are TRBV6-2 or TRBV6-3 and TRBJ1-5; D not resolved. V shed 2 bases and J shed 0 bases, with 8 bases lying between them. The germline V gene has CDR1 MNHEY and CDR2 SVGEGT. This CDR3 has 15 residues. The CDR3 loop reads CASSYPAYSNQPQHF. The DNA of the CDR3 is TGTGCCAGCAGTTACCCAGCTTATAGCAATCAGCCCCAGCATTTT.

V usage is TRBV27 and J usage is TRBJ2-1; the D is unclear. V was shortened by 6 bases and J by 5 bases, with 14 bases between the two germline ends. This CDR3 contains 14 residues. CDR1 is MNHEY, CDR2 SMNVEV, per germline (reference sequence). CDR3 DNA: TGTGCCAGCAGCTCCGACACGGGTCACAATGAGCAGTTCTTC. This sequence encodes CASSSDTGHNEQFF.

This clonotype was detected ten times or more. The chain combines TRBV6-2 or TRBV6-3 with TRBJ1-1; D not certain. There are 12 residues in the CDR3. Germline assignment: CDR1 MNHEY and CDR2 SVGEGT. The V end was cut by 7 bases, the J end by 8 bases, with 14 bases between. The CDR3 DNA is TGTGCCAGCACCACGGTGGGAGTAGAAGCTTTCTTT. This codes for CASTTVGVEAFF.

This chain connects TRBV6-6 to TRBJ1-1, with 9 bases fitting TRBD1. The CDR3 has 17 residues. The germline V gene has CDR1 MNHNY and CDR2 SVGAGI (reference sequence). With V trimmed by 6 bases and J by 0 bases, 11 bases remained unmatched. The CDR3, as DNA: TGTGCCAGCAGCCCTCGGGACAGGGCGCCCCTGAACACTGAAGCTTTCTTT. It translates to CASSPRDRAPLNTEAFF.

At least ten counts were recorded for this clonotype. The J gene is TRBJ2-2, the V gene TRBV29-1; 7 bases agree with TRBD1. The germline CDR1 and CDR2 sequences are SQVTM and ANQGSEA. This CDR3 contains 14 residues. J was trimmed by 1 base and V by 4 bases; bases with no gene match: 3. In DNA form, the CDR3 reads TGCAGCGTTGCCGGGACAGTGAACACCGGGGAGCTGTTTTTT. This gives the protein CSVAGTVNTGELFF.

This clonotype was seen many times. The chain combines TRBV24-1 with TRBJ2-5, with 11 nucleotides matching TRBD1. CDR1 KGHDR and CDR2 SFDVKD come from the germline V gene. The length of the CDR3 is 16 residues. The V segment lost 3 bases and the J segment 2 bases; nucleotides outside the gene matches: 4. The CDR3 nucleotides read TGTGCCACCAGTGATCCGGACAGGGGGCAACAAGAGACCCAGTACTTC. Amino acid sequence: CATSDPDRGQQETQYF.

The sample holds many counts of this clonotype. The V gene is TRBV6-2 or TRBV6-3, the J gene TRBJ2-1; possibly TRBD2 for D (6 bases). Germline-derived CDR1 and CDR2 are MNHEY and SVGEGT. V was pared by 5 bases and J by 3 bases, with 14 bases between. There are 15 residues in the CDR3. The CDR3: CASSPREYYYNEQFF. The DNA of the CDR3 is TGTGCCAGCAGTCCTCGGGAGTATTACTACAATGAGCAGTTCTTC.

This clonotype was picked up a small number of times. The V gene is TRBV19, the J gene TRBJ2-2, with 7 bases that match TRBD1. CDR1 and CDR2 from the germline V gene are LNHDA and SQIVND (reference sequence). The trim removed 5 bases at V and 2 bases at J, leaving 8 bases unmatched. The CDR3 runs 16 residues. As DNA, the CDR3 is TGTGCCAGTAGTTTCTACAGGGGCACAAACACCGGGGAGCTGTTTTTT. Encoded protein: CASSFYRGTNTGELFF.

The CDR3 sequence: CASSFRDRPDTQYF. The DNA for the CDR3 is TGTGCCAGCAGCTTCCGGGACAGACCAGATACGCAGTATTTT. V is TRBV5-6 and J is TRBJ2-3; 7 bases match TRBD1. The V and J ends lost 2 bases and 4 bases, in that order; junction bases with no gene match: 4. CDR1 and CDR2 from the germline V gene are SGHDT and YYEEEE. CDR3 size: 14 residues.

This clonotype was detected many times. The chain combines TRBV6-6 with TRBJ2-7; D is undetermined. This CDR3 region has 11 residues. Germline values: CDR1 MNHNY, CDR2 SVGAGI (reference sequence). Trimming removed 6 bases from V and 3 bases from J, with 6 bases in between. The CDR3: CASRALYEQYF. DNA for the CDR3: TGTGCCAGCAGGGCCCTCTACGAGCAGTACTTC.

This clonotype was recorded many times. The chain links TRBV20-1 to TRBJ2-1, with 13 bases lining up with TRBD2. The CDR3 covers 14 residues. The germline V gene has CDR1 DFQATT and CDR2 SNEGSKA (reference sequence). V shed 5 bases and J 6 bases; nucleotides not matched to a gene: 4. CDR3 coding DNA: TGCAGTGCTGAACTAGCGGGGGGGCTCAATGAGCAGTTCTTC. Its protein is CSAELAGGLNEQFF.

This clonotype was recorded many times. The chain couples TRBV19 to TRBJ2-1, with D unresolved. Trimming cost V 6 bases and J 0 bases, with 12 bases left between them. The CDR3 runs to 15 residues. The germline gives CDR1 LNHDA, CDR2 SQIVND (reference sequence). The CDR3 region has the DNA TGTGCCAGTAGAAAAATAGGAAACTCCTACAATGAGCAGTTCTTC. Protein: CASRKIGNSYNEQFF.

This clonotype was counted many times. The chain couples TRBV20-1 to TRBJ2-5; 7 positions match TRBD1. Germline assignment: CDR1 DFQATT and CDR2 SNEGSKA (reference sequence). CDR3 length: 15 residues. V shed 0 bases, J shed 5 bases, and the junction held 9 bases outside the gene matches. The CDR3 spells CSARDKGAEGETQYF. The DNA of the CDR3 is TGCAGTGCTAGAGATAAGGGGGCAGAGGGGGAGACCCAGTACTTC.

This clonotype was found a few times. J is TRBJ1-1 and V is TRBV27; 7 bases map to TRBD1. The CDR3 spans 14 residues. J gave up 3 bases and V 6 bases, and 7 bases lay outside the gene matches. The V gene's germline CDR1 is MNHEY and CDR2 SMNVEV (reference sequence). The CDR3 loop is CASSDRDIYTEAFF. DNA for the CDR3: TGTGCCAGCAGCGACAGGGACATTTACACTGAAGCTTTCTTT.

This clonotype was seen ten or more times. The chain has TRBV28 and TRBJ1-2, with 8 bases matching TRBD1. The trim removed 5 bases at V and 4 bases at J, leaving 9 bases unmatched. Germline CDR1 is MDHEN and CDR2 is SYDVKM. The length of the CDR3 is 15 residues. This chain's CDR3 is CASSPPRGQGYGYTF. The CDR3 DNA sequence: TGTGCCAGCAGTCCCCCCAGGGGGCAAGGCTATGGCTACACCTTC.

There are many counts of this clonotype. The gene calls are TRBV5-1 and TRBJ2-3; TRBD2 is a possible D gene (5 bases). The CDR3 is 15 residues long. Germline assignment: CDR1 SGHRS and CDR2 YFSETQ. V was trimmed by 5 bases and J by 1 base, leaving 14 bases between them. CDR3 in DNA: TGCGCCAGCAGTTTCGCGGGTTTGGGCACAGATACGCAGTATTTT. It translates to CASSFAGLGTDTQYF.

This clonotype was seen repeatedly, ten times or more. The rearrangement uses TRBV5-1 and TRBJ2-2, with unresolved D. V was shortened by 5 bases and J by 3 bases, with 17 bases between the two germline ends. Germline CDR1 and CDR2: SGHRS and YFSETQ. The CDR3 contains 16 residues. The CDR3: CASSYRPDEDTGELFF. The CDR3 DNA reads TGCGCCAGCAGTTACCGCCCGGACGAGGACACCGGGGAGCTGTTTTTT.

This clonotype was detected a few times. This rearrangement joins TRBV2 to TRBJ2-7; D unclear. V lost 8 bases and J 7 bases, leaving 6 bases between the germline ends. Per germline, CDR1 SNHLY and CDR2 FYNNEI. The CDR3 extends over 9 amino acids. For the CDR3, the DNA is TGTGCCAGCCCGGAAGAGCAGTACGTC. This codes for CASPEEQYV.

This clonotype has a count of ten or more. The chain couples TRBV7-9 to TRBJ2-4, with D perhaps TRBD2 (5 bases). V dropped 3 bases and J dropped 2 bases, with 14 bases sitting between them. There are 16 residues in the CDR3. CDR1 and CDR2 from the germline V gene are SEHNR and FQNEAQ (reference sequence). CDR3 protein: CASSFIEEVTKNIQYF. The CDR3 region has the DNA TGTGCCAGCAGCTTTATTGAGGAGGTGACCAAAAACATTCAGTACTTC.

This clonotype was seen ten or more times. CDR3 region: CSVAGTGDYLAKNIQYF. In DNA form, the CDR3 reads TGCAGCGTTGCCGGGACAGGGGATTACTTAGCCAAAAACATTCAGTACTTC. This chain joins TRBV29-1 and TRBJ2-4; 10 bases align to TRBD1. The trim removed 4 bases at V and 0 bases at J, leaving 9 bases unmatched. Germline assignment: CDR1 SQVTM and CDR2 ANQGSEA. The CDR3 length is 17 residues. Drawing the rest from reference TRBV29-1 and TRBJ2-4, the complete variable domain is SAVISQKPSRDICQRGTSLTIQCQVDSQVTMMFWYRQQPGQSLTLIATANQGSEATYESGFVIDKFPISRPNLTFSTLTVSNMSPEDSSIYLCSVAGTGDYLAKNIQYFGAGTRLSVL.

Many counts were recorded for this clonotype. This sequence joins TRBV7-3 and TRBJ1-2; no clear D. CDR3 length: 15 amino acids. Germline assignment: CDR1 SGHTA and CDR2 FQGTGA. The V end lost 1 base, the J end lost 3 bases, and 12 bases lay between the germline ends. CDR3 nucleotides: TGTGCCAGCAGCTTAAGGGGTGGAAGCGACTATGGCTACACCTTC. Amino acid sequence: CASSLRGGSDYGYTF. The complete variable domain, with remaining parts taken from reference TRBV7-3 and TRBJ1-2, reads GAGVSQTPSNKVTEKGKYVELRCDPISGHTALYWYRQSLGQGPEFLIYFQGTGAADDSGLPNDRFFAVRPEGSVSTLKIQRTERGDSAVYLCASSLRGGSDYGYTFGSGTRLTVV.

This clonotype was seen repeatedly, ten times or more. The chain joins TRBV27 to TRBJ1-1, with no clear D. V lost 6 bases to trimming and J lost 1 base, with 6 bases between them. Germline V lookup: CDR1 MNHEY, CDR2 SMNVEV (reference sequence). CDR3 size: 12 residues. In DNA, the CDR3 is TGTGCCAGCAGGCAGGAGAACACTGAAGCTTTCTTT. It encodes CASRQENTEAFF.

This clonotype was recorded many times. Written as DNA, the CDR3 is TGTGCCATCAGATCGTGGGGACCCACAGATACGCAGTATTTT. Its translation: CAIRSWGPTDTQYF. The J gene is TRBJ2-3, the V gene TRBV10-3; either TRBD1 or TRBD2 may supply D (5 bases each). The V end lost 6 bases, the J end lost 2 bases, and 12 bases lay between the germline ends. Germline assignment: CDR1 ENHRY and CDR2 SYGVKD. CDR3 length equals 14 residues.

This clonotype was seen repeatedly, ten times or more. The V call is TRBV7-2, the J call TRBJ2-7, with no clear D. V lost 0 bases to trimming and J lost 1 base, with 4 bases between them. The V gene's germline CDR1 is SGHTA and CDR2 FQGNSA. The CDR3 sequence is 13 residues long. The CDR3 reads CASSLAGSYEQYV. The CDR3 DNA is TGTGCCAGCAGCTTAGCGGGGTCCTACGAGCAGTACGTC.

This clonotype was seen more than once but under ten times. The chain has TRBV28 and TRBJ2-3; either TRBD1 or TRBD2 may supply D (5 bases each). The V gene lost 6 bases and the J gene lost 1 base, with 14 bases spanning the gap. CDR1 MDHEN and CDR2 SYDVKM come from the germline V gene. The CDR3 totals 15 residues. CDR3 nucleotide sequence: TGTGCCAGCAGAACCGGGACGGCGGGCACAGATACGCAGTATTTT. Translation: CASRTGTAGTDTQYF.

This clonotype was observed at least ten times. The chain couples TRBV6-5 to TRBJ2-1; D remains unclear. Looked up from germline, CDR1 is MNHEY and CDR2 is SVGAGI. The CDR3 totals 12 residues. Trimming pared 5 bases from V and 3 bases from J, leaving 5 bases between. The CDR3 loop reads CASSNVYNEQFF. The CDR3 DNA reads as TGTGCCAGCAGTAATGTCTACAATGAGCAGTTCTTC.

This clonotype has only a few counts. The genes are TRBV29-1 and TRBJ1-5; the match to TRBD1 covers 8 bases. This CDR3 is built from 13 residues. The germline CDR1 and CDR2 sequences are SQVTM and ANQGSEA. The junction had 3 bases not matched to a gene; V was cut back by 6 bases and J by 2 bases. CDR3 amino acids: CSVRGQGNQPQHF. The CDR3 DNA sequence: TGCAGCGTCCGGGGACAGGGCAATCAGCCCCAGCATTTT.

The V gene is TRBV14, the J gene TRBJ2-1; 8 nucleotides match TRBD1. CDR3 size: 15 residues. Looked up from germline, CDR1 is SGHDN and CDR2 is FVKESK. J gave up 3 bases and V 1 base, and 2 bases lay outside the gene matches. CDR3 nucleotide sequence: TGTGCCAGCAGCCAAGGACAGGGGTACTACAATGAGCAGTTCTTC. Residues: CASSQGQGYYNEQFF.

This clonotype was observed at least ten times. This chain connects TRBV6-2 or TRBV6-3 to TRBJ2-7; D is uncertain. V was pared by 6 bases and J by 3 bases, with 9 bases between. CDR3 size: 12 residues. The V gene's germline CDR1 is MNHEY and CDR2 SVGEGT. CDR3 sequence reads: CASSKENYEQYV. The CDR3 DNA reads TGTGCCAGCAGCAAGGAGAACTACGAGCAGTACGTC.

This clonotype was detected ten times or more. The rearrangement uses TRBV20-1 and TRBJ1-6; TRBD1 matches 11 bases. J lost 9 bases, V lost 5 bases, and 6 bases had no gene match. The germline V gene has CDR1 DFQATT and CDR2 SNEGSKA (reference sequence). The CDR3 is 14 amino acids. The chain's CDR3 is CSASLGTGGSPLHF. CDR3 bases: TGCAGTGCTTCCCTTGGGACAGGGGGTTCACCCCTCCACTTT.